The next 18 T cell receptor beta chains were all read from a single sample in a study of blood T cell repertoires in COVID-19. Using immunoSEQ multiplex PCR, the repertoire was profiled, and TCRdb retains in-frame clones only, with some absent. The sample includes 97,000 or so clones, 70% to 85% of them seen just once. Sequencing was done on a sample of peripheral blood. These receptors were taken from a man between 65 and 80 years old with acute or convalescent COVID-19.

The rearrangement links TRBV30 to TRBJ1-1; possible D gene TRBD1, 6 bases. This CDR3 comprises 14 residues. Germline V gene lookup returns CDR1 GTSNPN and CDR2 SVGIG (reference sequence). With 3 bases removed from V and 4 bases from J, the gap between germline ends came to 15 bases. Here the CDR3 reads CAWSHTGRGTEAFF. The CDR3 DNA sequence: TGTGCCTGGAGCCACACAGGGCGAGGCACTGAAGCTTTCTTT.

This rearrangement joins TRBV6-5 to TRBJ1-2; D gene unclear. In germline, CDR1 is MNHEY, CDR2 SVGAGI. V was clipped by 2 bases and J by 0 bases, with 7 bases between them. CDR3 length: 14 residues. This chain's CDR3 is CASSYRRANYGYTF. In nucleotides, the CDR3 is TGTGCCAGCAGTTACCGGCGGGCTAACTATGGCTACACCTTC.

The genes are TRBV27 and TRBJ2-2; TRBD1 matches 9 bases. Per the germline V gene, CDR1 is MNHEY and CDR2 is SMNVEV (reference sequence). The CDR3 is made up of 16 amino acids. V trimming: 5 bases; J trimming: 6 bases; junction bases outside the gene matches: 10. CDR3 bases: TGTGCCAGCAGTCCCGGGACAGGGCCTCCGTCCGGGGAGCTGTTTTTT. It translates to CASSPGTGPPSGELFF.

The rearrangement uses TRBV6-5 and TRBJ2-7, with a weak D call TRBD2 (6 bases). In germline, CDR1 is MNHEY, CDR2 SVGAGI. V gave up 8 bases and J gave up 4 bases, with 21 bases separating them. This CDR3 comprises 15 residues. The CDR3 DNA reads as TGTGCCAGCCTACTCCGGGCCTCCGCGGGATACGAGCAGTACTTC. This sequence encodes CASLLRASAGYEQYF.

CDR3: CASSSLTNYEQYF. In DNA, the CDR3 is TGTGCCAGCAGTTCACTGACAAACTACGAGCAGTACTTC. This chain uses TRBV28 with TRBJ2-7; no clear D gene. V dropped 4 bases and J dropped 3 bases, with 10 bases sitting between them. In germline, CDR1 is MDHEN, CDR2 SYDVKM. CDR3 length: 13 amino acids.

This chain links TRBV5-6 with TRBJ1-1, with D possibly TRBD1 on 5 matching bases. The CDR3 contains 15 residues. Germline V gene data show CDR1 as SGHDT and CDR2 as YYEEEE. Trimming pared 4 bases from V and 3 bases from J, leaving 16 bases between. This chain's CDR3 is CASSPWARGDTEAFF. CDR3 nucleotides: TGTGCCAGCAGCCCGTGGGCCCGGGGGGACACTGAAGCTTTCTTT. The full variable domain, in which reference TRBV5-6 and TRBJ1-1 provide the parts outside the CDR3, is DAGVTQSPTHLIKTRGQQVTLRCSPKSGHDTVSWYQQALGQGPQFIFQYYEEEERQRGNFPDRFSGHQFPNYSSELNVNALLLGDSALYLCASSPWARGDTEAFFGQGTRLTVV.

The genes are TRBV28 and TRBJ1-2; 9 bases agree with TRBD1. CDR3 length equals 14 residues. In germline, CDR1 is MDHEN, CDR2 SYDVKM. V shed 5 bases and J 7 bases; nucleotides not matched to a gene: 8. CDR3 DNA sequence: TGTGCCAGCAGTGCCCCGGGACAGGGTTTTGGCTACACCTTC. As protein: CASSAPGQGFGYTF.

The chain links TRBV11-3 to TRBJ2-1; 9 bases align to TRBD2. This CDR3 comprises 15 residues. Germline CDR1 and CDR2: SGHNT and YENEEA. V shed 3 bases and J 9 bases; nucleotides not matched to a gene: 9. The CDR3 region has the DNA TGTGCCAGCAGCTTGGGGGTAGCGGGAGCGGGTGAGCAGTTCTTC. It specifies CASSLGVAGAGEQFF. The full variable domain, completed using reference TRBV11-3 and TRBJ2-1, is EAGVVQSPRYKIIEKKQPVAFWCNPISGHNTLYWYLQNLGQGPELLIRYENEEAVDDSQLPKDRFSAERLKGVDSTLKIQPAELGDSAVYLCASSLGVAGAGEQFFGPGTRLTVL.

J is TRBJ1-6 and V is TRBV5-6; D is ambiguous. CDR1 is SGHDT, CDR2 YYEEEE, per germline. The CDR3 consists of 17 residues. V was pared by 3 bases and J by 0 bases, with 13 bases between. The CDR3 DNA follows: TGTGCCAGCAGCTCACGTAGACAAAACTCCTATAATTCACCCCTCCACTTT. Translated: CASSSRRQNSYNSPLHF.

The chain is built from TRBV18 and TRBJ1-1, with D possibly being TRBD1 (5 bases). Germline CDR1 reads KGHSH; CDR2 reads LQKENI. Trimming took off 4 bases at V and 7 bases at J, with 13 bases between the two ends. This CDR3 spans 13 amino acids. This chain's CDR3 is CASSREGPLEAFF. CDR3 bases: TGTGCCAGCTCACGGGAGGGACCACTTGAAGCTTTCTTT.

This clone showed up just a few times. The genes are TRBV30 and TRBJ2-7, with a weak D call TRBD1 (6 bases). Deletions cut 3 bases from V and 3 bases from J, with 15 bases between. Germline CDR1 is GTSNPN and CDR2 is SVGIG (reference sequence). The CDR3 totals 14 residues. The CDR3 loop is CAWRAQGHGYEQYF. CDR3 bases: TGTGCCTGGAGAGCTCAGGGACACGGCTACGAGCAGTACTTC.

The chain has TRBV2 and TRBJ1-4; 7 bases map to TRBD1. V lost 10 bases to trimming and J lost 2 bases; unmatched junction nucleotides: 13. Germline V gene lookup returns CDR1 SNHLY and CDR2 FYNNEI. The CDR3 is 16 residues long. CDR3 DNA: TGTGCCACCACGACCGGACAGGAAGGCACTAATGAAAAACTGTTTTTT. The encoded protein is CATTTGQEGTNEKLFF.

V is TRBV4-3 and J is TRBJ2-7; 8 nucleotides match TRBD2. The CDR3 sequence is 17 residues long. CDR1 is LGHNA, CDR2 YSLEER, per germline. The trim removed 1 base at V and 5 bases at J, leaving 13 bases unmatched. The CDR3 nucleotides read TGCGCCAGCAGCCAAGTCACAAGCGGGAGCGGCTTCCACGAGCAGTACTTC. As protein: CASSQVTSGSGFHEQYF.

This clone turned up a few times. The chain uses TRBV11-2 and TRBJ2-7, with D perhaps matching TRBD1 (5 bases). This CDR3 has 14 amino acids. V was cut by 0 bases and J by 2 bases, with 8 bases left in between. Germline CDR1 reads SGHAT; CDR2 reads FQNNGV. CDR3 amino acids: CASSLDRATYEQYF. The CDR3 nucleotides read TGTGCCAGCAGCTTAGACAGGGCCACCTACGAGCAGTACTTC.

V and J are TRBV6-5 and TRBJ1-3; 8 nucleotides match TRBD1. This CDR3 spans 13 amino acids. After removal of 6 bases from V and 4 bases from J, the junction contained 2 bases not matched to a gene. The germline V gene encodes CDR1 MNHEY and CDR2 SVGAGI. The CDR3 region has the DNA TGTGCCAGCAGAGGACAGGGCGGAAACACCATATATTTT. Its protein product is CASRGQGGNTIYF.

The chain couples TRBV5-1 to TRBJ2-1, with D possibly TRBD1 on 6 matching bases. Trimming took off 0 bases at V and 2 bases at J, with 6 bases between the two ends. Germline V gene data show CDR1 as SGHRS and CDR2 as YFSETQ. The CDR3 consists of 14 residues. CDR3 in amino acids: CASSLGTAYNEQFF. The CDR3 DNA reads as TGCGCCAGCAGCTTGGGGACAGCCTACAATGAGCAGTTCTTC. Combining the CDR3 with reference TRBV5-1 and TRBJ2-1 gives the whole variable domain KAGVTQTPRYLIKTRGQQVTLSCSPISGHRSVSWYQQTPGQGLQFLFEYFSETQRNKGNFPGRFSGRQFSNSRSEMNVSTLELGDSALYLCASSLGTAYNEQFFGPGTRLTVL.

V and J are TRBV7-9 and TRBJ2-1; D ambiguous. The length of the CDR3 is 15 residues. With 0 bases removed from V and 7 bases from J, the gap between germline ends came to 13 bases. Germline loops: CDR1 SEHNR, CDR2 FQNEAQ (reference sequence). This CDR3 is CASSLALLRENEQFF. For the CDR3, the DNA is TGTGCCAGCAGCTTAGCTCTCCTTCGAGAAAATGAGCAGTTCTTC.

The V and J genes are TRBV4-2 and TRBJ2-2, with D uncertain. V lost 1 base, J lost 1 base, and 7 bases lay in between. Germline CDR1 LGHNA, CDR2 YNFKEQ. The CDR3 runs to 15 residues. The CDR3, as DNA: TGTGCCAGCAGCCAAGCCGAGCAGAACACCGGGGAGCTGTTTTTT. Protein: CASSQAEQNTGELFF.